The 5 T cell receptor beta chains below were found in one sample sequenced in a study of shared clonotypes between healthy human individuals. Only in-frame clones appear in the TCRdb table, and some are missing; sequencing was by immunoSEQ multiplex PCR. The table includes about a million clones, 60% to 85% detected once. The sample was memory CD4+ T cells from PBMCs. Subset indicated: CD45RA-negative fraction. All receptors derive from a man younger than 35 in good health. Some clones in this sample may be carry-over from other donors' samples.

The gene calls are TRBV30 and TRBJ1-5; 9 positions match TRBD1. Germline V CDR1 and CDR2: GTSNPN, SVGIG (reference sequence). The CDR3 consists of 18 residues. With V trimmed by 5 bases and J by 7 bases, 21 bases remained unmatched. In DNA form, the CDR3 reads TGTGCCTGGGCGAGGGCTGGACAGGGGACCAATCGGGGACAGCCCCAGCATTTT. Amino acid sequence: CAWARAGQGTNRGQPQHF.

On this clone: Other nucleotide sequences in the sample specify the same CDR3. The chain joins TRBV5-1 to TRBJ2-7; a possible D gene is TRBD1 (5 bases). V was cut by 2 bases and J by 1 base, with 7 bases left in between. Germline V gene data show CDR1 as SGHRS and CDR2 as YFSETQ. There are 13 residues in the CDR3. CDR3 sequence reads: CASSFQGSYEQYF. CDR3 sequence (DNA): TGCGCCAGCAGCTTTCAGGGTTCCTACGAGCAGTACTTC.

The V call is TRBV2, the J call TRBJ2-5; 7 nucleotides align to TRBD2. The V gene's germline CDR1 is SNHLY and CDR2 FYNNEI. V lost 6 bases, J lost 5 bases, and 6 bases stayed unmatched. The CDR3 covers 13 residues. As DNA, the CDR3 is TGTGCCAGCAGGCGGGAGACCGGGGAGACCCAGTACTTC. Its protein is CASRRETGETQYF.

This clone was seen repeatedly, ten times or more. This chain joins TRBV6-1 and TRBJ1-3; TRBD1 agrees at 9 bases. Germline loops: CDR1 MNHNS, CDR2 SASEGT. Unmatched junction bases numbered 7, after V lost 4 bases and J lost 3 bases. There are 16 residues in the CDR3. This chain's CDR3 is CASSASGTGIGNTIYF. The CDR3 DNA is TGTGCCAGCAGTGCCTCTGGGACAGGGATTGGAAACACCATATATTTT.

This chain joins TRBV11-2 and TRBJ2-7; TRBD2 agrees at 9 bases. Germline assignment: CDR1 SGHAT and CDR2 FQNNGV. This CDR3 is built from 17 residues. J was trimmed by 7 bases and V by 5 bases; bases with no gene match: 18. CDR3 amino acids: CASSKLAGVAVSTEQYF. Written as DNA, the CDR3 is TGTGCCAGCAGCAAACTAGCGGGTGTCGCCGTATCTACGGAGCAGTACTTC.